The clone carrying this TCR beta chain was observed a handful of times. What it recognizes is unknown. Germline loops: CDR1 MNHNS, CDR2 SASEGT. V was shortened by 6 bases and J by 2 bases, with 16 bases between the two germline ends. This CDR3 is built from 15 residues. Assembly of TCR beta libraries relied on iRepertoire HTBI primers together with Arm-PCR of CDR3 regions. Each CDR3 protein gets one entry after TCRdb re-called the multiplex PCR reads with MiXCR. The sample carries roughly 520,000 distinct CDR3 sequences, around 12% recorded once. The time point: newly diagnosed GD, antithyroid drugs for less than 3 months. From PBMCs, RNA was extracted and then used to make the TCR library. An endocrinology department in Xi'an, China, supplied the patients. This entry belongs to a study of regulatory T cells in long-lasting Graves disease. General study findings and limits: When disease was persistent, TRBV28, TRBJ1-2 and TRBJ2-5 were the favored segments. It was possible that the small sample size reduced accuracy.

The sample also formed part of further work on T cells in Graves' hyperthyroidism and ophthalmopathy. That work adds: HTBI primers were used for first-round RT-PCR of the TCR CDR3.

The chain employs TRBV6-1 and TRBJ1-2, with TRBD1 as a possible D gene (6 bases). The sample in question was peripheral blood mononuclear cells (PBMCs), obtained at new diagnosis, from a patient treated with antithyroid drugs. The TCR comes from a woman in her twenties or thirties with Graves disease. CDR3 region: CASRAGGASNYGYTF. CDR3 in DNA: TGTGCCAGCAGGGCTGGGGGGGCGTCAAACTATGGCTACACCTTC.